Here is one T cell receptor (beta chain) with its context. Its target is not known. The sample is drawn from a study of a mutant IDH1 vaccine in newly diagnosed glioma. Study information: The patients received vaccinations eight times, in weeks 1, 3, 5, 7, 11, 15, 19 and 23. Vaccines began 4-6 weeks after radiotherapy alone, or with temozolomide cycles.

Indicated time point: week 11, during vaccination. Alongside topical imiquimod, each dose of vaccine comprised 300 ug of mutant IDH1 20-mer peptide. V was trimmed by 4 bases and J by 13 bases, leaving 16 bases between them. The germline gives CDR1 MDHEN, CDR2 SYDVKM. This CDR3 comprises 13 residues. Generated by immunoSEQ multiplex PCR, the TCRdb table keeps only in-frame clones and is missing some. The sample comprises 40,000 or so clones, about 83% of which are singletons, and 2% to 2.5% rests with the top ten. The rearrangement uses TRBV28 and TRBJ1-4; the D is unclear. This clonotype was obtained from a man between 35 and 55 years old with glioma. Material: PBMCs, obtained from a glioma patient whose treatment included an IDH1 peptide vaccine. The CDR3 loop is CASSSNPDRALFF. The CDR3 DNA reads as TGTGCCAGCAGTTCGAATCCCGACCGGGCACTGTTTTTT.